The entry that follows covers one T cell receptor (beta chain) sequence. Its antigen target is currently unknown. The sample holds no much larger clone one base away, and base qualities are not on file. The data stem from a study of PD-1 blockade in mismatch repair-deficient tumors (dated by TCRdb to about 2017). About the study as a whole: Between late 2013 and September 2016, the trial enrolled 80 to 95 consecutive patients with approximately 12 types of mismatch repair-deficient cancer, all of whom had received prior treatment and were progressing. Tumor-associated T cell clones in the peripheral blood of patients responding to PD-1 blockade were tracked using deep sequencing of TCR CDR3 regions.

The study at large found these results: Clones residing in the tumor, which were often undetectable in blood before treatment, expanded quickly after pembrolizumab and then contracted, generally before radiologic responses.

The library was obtained by the immunoSEQ multiplex PCR assay. This is the immuneACCESS table as TCRdb keeps it, with only in-frame sequences that have V and J called. A part of the clones is gone; compared with another copy, unresolved V genes explain less than half, and the rest is unexplained. This sample holds about 35,000 clones; over 80% were observed only once. Roughly 3.5% of the sample belongs to the ten largest clones. Mismatch repair deficiency was established in every enrolled patient by polymerase chain reaction or immunohistochemistry. A few patients who responded to pembrolizumab therapy underwent TCR sequencing. The phase II trial prospectively evaluated PD-1 blockade with pembrolizumab in advanced mismatch repair-deficient cancers, independent of tissue of origin. Peripheral blood T cell samples were collected serially, before PD-1 blockade began and at several time points afterward. The timing of each blood sample was reported as weeks after the first dose of pembrolizumab.

According to the germline V gene, CDR1 reads SGHVS and CDR2 reads FQNEAQ. V sheds 1 base and J sheds 3 bases, leaving 15 bases between their ends. Its CDR3 holds 17 amino acids, cysteine through phenylalanine. Only CDR3 DNA remains: 51 bases, in frame from the first base. The chain is encoded by TRBV7-8 joined to TRBJ2-2, and the D gene may be TRBD1, 6 bases matching. This sequence originates from an adult with mismatch repair-deficient cancer. The sequences come from PBMCs, collected less than 7 weeks after starting pembrolizumab. CDR3 sequence: CASSLVGASMYTGELFF. Here is the DNA: TGTGCCAGCAGCTTAGTGGGGGCTAGCATGTACACCGGGGAGCTGTTTTTT.